What follows are 5 T cell receptor beta chains derived from one specimen sequenced in a study of cytomegalovirus exposure and HLA in healthy donors. 13 Jbeta primers and 60 Vbeta primers were used for the PCR. The protocol was immunoSEQ multiplex PCR, while the TCRdb copy is restricted to in-frame clones and leaves out a portion. The data hold approximately 70,000 clones, with approximately 71% observed a single time. Sequencing was done on a sample of PBMCs. These receptors all stem from a man in his sixties in good health and CMV-seropositive.

V usage is TRBV5-4 and J usage is TRBJ2-1, with a weak D call TRBD2 (6 bases). The germline gives CDR1 SGHNT, CDR2 YYREEE (reference sequence). V was clipped by 5 bases and J by 6 bases, with 18 bases between them. The CDR3 spans 15 residues. The CDR3, as DNA: TGTGCCAGCAGTCGGGCGGGACTTGAGGGCAATGAGCAGTTCTTC. This translates into CASSRAGLEGNEQFF.

This chain uses TRBV4-1 with TRBJ2-7; 8 bases align to TRBD1. CDR1 MGHRA and CDR2 YSYEKL come from the germline V gene. The CDR3 totals 17 residues. The trim removed 4 bases at V and 2 bases at J, leaving 13 bases unmatched. CDR3 residues: CASSPGQDSSATYEQYF. In DNA, the CDR3 is TGCGCCAGCAGCCCGGGACAGGACAGTTCGGCGACCTACGAGCAGTACTTC.

The rearrangement links TRBV7-6 to TRBJ2-1; no firm D call. V was pared by 2 bases and J by 4 bases, with 12 bases between. Germline CDR1 reads SGHVS; CDR2 reads FNYEAQ. The length of the CDR3 is 15 residues. CDR3 loop: CASSLSEATYNEQFF. CDR3 sequence (DNA): TGTGCCAGCAGCTTATCTGAAGCGACTTACAATGAGCAGTTCTTC.

J is TRBJ1-1 and V is TRBV28; D may be TRBD1 (5 bases). The CDR3 totals 12 residues. Germline V gene sequence: CDR1 MDHEN, CDR2 SYDVKM. V lost 5 bases, J lost 8 bases, and 12 bases lay in between. The CDR3 nucleotides read TGTGCCAGCAGTCCAGGGTTTAGAGAAGCTTTCTTT. Translated, it gives CASSPGFREAFF. The whole variable domain, remainder taken from reference TRBV28 and TRBJ1-1, is DVKVTQSSRYLVKRTGEKVFLECVQDMDHENMFWYRQDPGLGLRLIYFSYDVKMKEKGDIPEGYSVSREKKERFSLILESASTNQTSMYLCASSPGFREAFFGQGTRLTVV.

V usage is TRBV19 and J usage is TRBJ1-1; possible D gene TRBD1, 5 bases. V was trimmed by 5 bases and J by 0 bases, leaving 10 bases between them. The germline CDR1 and CDR2 sequences are LNHDA and SQIVND (reference sequence). CDR3 length: 14 residues. In DNA form, the CDR3 reads TGTGCCAGTAGTCCCCGGGACTTGAACACTGAAGCTTTCTTT. This sequence encodes CASSPRDLNTEAFF.